This is a list of T cell receptor beta chains from one sample in a study of siplizumab effects on memory and regulatory T cells. Some clones are missing from TCRdb's copy, which holds only in-frame ones; the method was immunoSEQ multiplex PCR. The sample has about 64,000 clones; roughly 97% are singletons. What was sequenced was naive CD8+ T cells sorted from blood. These receptors originate from a human donor in good health. CDR3s include the opening cysteine and the closing phenylalanine or tryptophan. A D gene is named only where the DNA matches it firmly. Size is stated for part of the rows, as once, few or many counts, or as a class when the clone is expanded.

.	.	TRBV19	TRBJ2-3	CASSFLQGTDTQYF	TGTGCCAGTAGTTTCCTACAGGGCACAGATACGCAGTATTTT
.	.	TRBV15	TRBJ2-2	CATSRDAFGELFF	TGTGCCACCAGCAGAGATGCATTCGGGGAGCTGTTTTTT
.	.	TRBV10-1	TRBJ2-2	CARGVKGGELFF	TGCGCCAGAGGAGTTAAGGGCGGGGAGCTGTTTTTT
TRBD1	.	TRBV5-6	TRBJ2-5	CASSRDWDREQETQYF	TGTGCCAGCAGCCGGGACTGGGACAGGGAACAAGAGACCCAGTACTTC
.	.	TRBV13	TRBJ2-3	CASSLGPTDTQYF	TGTGCCAGCAGCTTAGGACCCACAGATACGCAGTATTTT
.	.	TRBV10-3	TRBJ1-5	CAISESEGVFRGSGQPQHF	TGTGCCATCAGTGAGTCGGAAGGTGTGTTCCGGGGAAGCGGTCAGCCCCAGCATTTT
.	.	TRBV27	TRBJ1-5	CASSLSGNWVGGKGQPQHF	TGTGCCAGCAGTTTAAGTGGCAACTGGGTCGGGGGAAAGGGTCAGCCCCAGCATTTT
TRBD1	.	TRBV5-4	TRBJ2-7	CASSFGTEGYEQYF	TGTGCCAGCAGCTTCGGGACAGAGGGTTACGAGCAGTACTTC
.	once	TRBV9	TRBJ2-7	CASSVGQGQGTYEQYF	TGTGCCAGCAGCGTAGGCCAGGGTCAAGGGACCTACGAGCAGTACTTC
.	.	TRBV5-4	TRBJ1-2	CASSFGEGYTF	TGTGCCAGCAGCTTTGGTGAGGGCTACACCTTC
TRBD1	.	TRBV28	TRBJ1-2	CASSLLLGQGRADGYTF	TGTGCCAGCAGTTTACTTTTGGGACAGGGGCGAGCGGATGGCTACACCTTC
.	.	TRBV5-6	TRBJ2-1	CASGDTSSYNEQFF	TGTGCCAGCGGGGACACTAGCTCCTACAATGAGCAGTTCTTC
.	once	TRBV19	TRBJ2-5	CASSTPGGVPQTQYF	TGTGCCAGTAGTACCCCTGGCGGGGTCCCCCAGACCCAGTACTTC
.	.	TRBV7-7	TRBJ2-1	CASSLGRGDEQFF	TGTGCCAGCAGCTTAGGTCGAGGCGATGAGCAGTTCTTC
.	.	TRBV9	TRBJ1-6	CASSPTFSLGYSPLHF	TGTGCCAGCAGCCCCACATTCTCCTTAGGATATTCACCCCTCCACTTT
TRBD1	.	TRBV19	TRBJ1-5	CASSNPGTEEPQHF	TGTGCCAGTAGTAATCCCGGGACAGAGGAGCCCCAGCATTTT
.	few	TRBV19	TRBJ1-2	CASSTGGPYGYTF	TGTGCCAGTAGTACGGGGGGGCCCTATGGCTACACCTTC
.	.	TRBV19	TRBJ1-5	CASSIDHGGNTVFQPQHF	TGTGCCAGTAGTATAGATCACGGGGGTAACACGGTTTTTCAGCCCCAGCATTTT
TRBD1	once	TRBV11-2	TRBJ1-1	CASRLGQLNTEAFF	TGTGCCAGCAGGTTGGGACAGCTGAACACTGAAGCTTTCTTT
.	few	TRBV11-2	TRBJ2-7	CASSWDKTYEQYF	TGTGCCAGCAGCTGGGACAAAACCTACGAGCAGTACTTC
.	.	TRBV4-3	TRBJ2-7	CASSQDNRPIYEQYF	TGCGCCAGCAGCCAAGATAACAGGCCGATCTACGAGCAGTACTTC
.	.	TRBV7-3	TRBJ2-5	CASSLAGSETQYF	TGTGCCAGCAGCTTAGCGGGATCAGAGACCCAGTACTTC
TRBD1	.	TRBV2	TRBJ1-5	CASSARQGAEQPQHF	TGTGCCAGCAGTGCACGACAGGGAGCGGAACAGCCCCAGCATTTT
.	.	TRBV30	TRBJ2-4	CAWSDSRGAKNIQYF	TGTGCCTGGAGTGATTCGAGGGGGGCCAAAAACATTCAGTACTTC
.	.	TRBV7-9	TRBJ2-1	CASRNYNEQFF	TGTGCCAGCAGAAACTACAATGAGCAGTTCTTC
.	.	TRBV4-3	TRBJ1-6	CASSQVVQSSYNSPLHF	TGCGCCAGCAGCCAAGTGGTCCAGAGCTCCTATAATTCACCCCTCCACTTT
.	.	TRBV27	TRBJ2-1	CASSLLGAVNEQFF	TGTGCCAGCAGTTTACTGGGGGCGGTTAATGAGCAGTTCTTC
.	.	TRBV14	TRBJ2-1	CASSREDRYNEQFF	TGTGCCAGCAGCCGAGAGGACCGTTACAATGAGCAGTTCTTC
.	.	TRBV5-4	TRBJ1-2	CASSLQEGGGYGYTF	TGTGCCAGCAGCCTCCAAGAGGGTGGTGGCTATGGCTACACCTTC
.	.	TRBV19	TRBJ1-1	CASSSVGDTEAFF	TGTGCCAGTAGTTCTGTGGGGGACACTGAAGCTTTCTTT
TRBD1	.	TRBV6-5	TRBJ2-7	CASGYLAGGYEQYF	TGTGCCAGCGGTTATTTAGCAGGGGGCTACGAGCAGTACTTC
TRBD1	.	TRBV25-1	TRBJ1-2	CASSVGTGDGYTF	TGTGCCAGCAGTGTTGGGACAGGGGATGGCTACACCTTC
.	.	TRBV4-1	TRBJ1-4	CASSQVQGNEKLFF	TGCGCCAGCAGCCAAGTACAGGGAAATGAAAAACTGTTTTTT
TRBD2	.	TRBV13	TRBJ2-3	CASSPIAGGRDTQYF	TGTGCCAGCAGCCCCATAGCGGGGGGCAGGGATACGCAGTATTTT
TRBD1	.	TRBV7-9	TRBJ1-2	CASSSLTGTGVTYGYTF	TGTGCCAGCAGCTCCCTCACCGGGACAGGGGTTACCTATGGCTACACCTTC
TRBD1	once	TRBV4-1	TRBJ2-1	CASSQDWGDRAERFF	TGCGCCAGCAGCCAAGATTGGGGGGACAGGGCCGAGAGGTTCTTC
.	.	TRBV9	TRBJ2-7	CASTSDSSSYEQYF	TGTGCCAGCACTAGCGACAGCAGCTCCTACGAGCAGTACTTC
TRBD1	.	TRBV7-9	TRBJ1-2	CASSQRTGGLAGYTF	TGTGCCAGCAGCCAACGGACAGGGGGGCTGGCTGGCTACACCTTC
.	.	TRBV29-1	TRBJ1-3	CSVVGSSGNTIYF	TGCAGCGTTGTTGGTAGCTCTGGAAACACCATATATTTT
.	.	TRBV7-6	TRBJ1-5	CASSLGTGGNQPQHF	TGTGCCAGCAGCTTGGGGACGGGGGGGAATCAGCCCCAGCATTTT
.	.	TRBV28	TRBJ2-1	CASVIGEQFF	TGTGCCAGTGTCATAGGTGAGCAGTTCTTC
TRBD1	.	TRBV11-2	TRBJ1-1	CASSLALWDREWGNTEAFF	TGTGCCAGCAGCTTAGCACTGTGGGACAGGGAATGGGGGAACACTGAAGCTTTCTTT
.	.	TRBV29-1	TRBJ1-2	CATTEEGGGSNYGYTF	TGCGCTACCACGGAAGAGGGTGGAGGATCTAACTATGGCTACACCTTC
.	.	TRBV10-1	TRBJ2-3	CASRQGLGTDTQYF	TGCGCCAGCAGGCAGGGACTGGGGACAGATACGCAGTATTTT
.	.	TRBV19	TRBJ1-5	CASSWEIYSNQPQHF	TGTGCCAGTTCTTGGGAAATTTATAGCAATCAGCCCCAGCATTTT
.	.	TRBV25-1	TRBJ2-5	CASGETQYF	TGTGCCAGCGGGGAGACCCAGTACTTC
.	.	TRBV9	TRBJ1-4	CASSVATGEKLFF	TGTGCCAGCAGCGTAGCTACGGGGGAAAAACTGTTTTTT
TRBD1	.	TRBV2	TRBJ1-4	CASRETGGEGEKLFF	TGTGCCAGCAGGGAAACAGGGGGCGAAGGGGAAAAACTGTTTTTT
.	few	TRBV27	TRBJ1-1	CASSPDRLNTEAFF	TGTGCCAGCAGTCCGGACAGACTGAACACTGAAGCTTTCTTT
TRBD2	.	TRBV7-2	TRBJ2-1	CASSQSGWRGGQFTEQFF	TGTGCCAGCAGCCAAAGCGGTTGGCGGGGGGGCCAATTCACTGAGCAGTTCTTC
TRBD2	.	TRBV11-2	TRBJ2-3	CASSLVIGGATDTQYF	TGTGCCAGCAGCTTAGTGATCGGGGGGGCCACAGATACGCAGTATTTT
TRBD2	.	TRBV27	TRBJ2-5	CASSYGEGETQYF	TGTGCCAGCAGTTACGGGGAGGGGGAGACCCAGTACTTC
.	.	TRBV4-1	TRBJ2-5	CASSQDRGTQYF	TGCGCCAGCAGCCAAGATCGGGGGACCCAGTACTTC
.	.	TRBV27	TRBJ1-1	CASSLQGRLTEAFF	TGTGCCAGCAGTTTACAGGGTAGGCTGACTGAAGCTTTCTTT
TRBD1	.	TRBV15	TRBJ1-2	CATSRVLQGADGYTF	TGTGCCACCAGCAGAGTCCTTCAGGGGGCGGATGGCTACACCTTC
.	.	TRBV14	TRBJ2-5	CASSQEADSVRTQYF	TGTGCCAGCAGCCAAGAAGCGGACTCCGTGAGGACCCAGTACTTC
.	.	TRBV7-7	TRBJ2-3	CASSLVSTDTQYF	TGTGCCAGCAGCTTAGTTTCCACAGATACGCAGTATTTT
.	once	TRBV9	TRBJ2-3	CASSVFGVGDTQYF	TGTGCCAGCAGCGTTTTTGGGGTGGGAGATACGCAGTATTTT
TRBD1	.	TRBV4-2	TRBJ1-1	CASSQDGQGAFF	TGTGCCAGCAGCCAAGACGGACAGGGGGCTTTCTTT